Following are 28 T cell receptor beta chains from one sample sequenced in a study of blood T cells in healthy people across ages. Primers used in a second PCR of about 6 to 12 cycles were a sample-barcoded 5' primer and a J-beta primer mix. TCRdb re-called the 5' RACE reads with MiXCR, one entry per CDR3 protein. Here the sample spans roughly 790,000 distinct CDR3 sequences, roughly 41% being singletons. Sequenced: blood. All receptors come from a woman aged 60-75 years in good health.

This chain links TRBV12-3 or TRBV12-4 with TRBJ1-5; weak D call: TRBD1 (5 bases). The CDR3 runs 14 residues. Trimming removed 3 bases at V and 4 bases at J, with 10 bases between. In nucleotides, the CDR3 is TGTGCCAGCAGTTTCCGCAGGGCGAATCAGCCCCAGCATTTT. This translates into CASSFRRANQPQHF.

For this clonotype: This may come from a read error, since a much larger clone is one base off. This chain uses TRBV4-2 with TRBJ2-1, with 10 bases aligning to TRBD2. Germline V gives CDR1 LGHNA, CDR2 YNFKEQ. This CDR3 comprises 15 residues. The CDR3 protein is CASSRPGLASNEQVF. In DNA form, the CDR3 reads TGTGCCAGCAGCCGACCGGGACTAGCGTCCAATGAGCAGGTCTTC.

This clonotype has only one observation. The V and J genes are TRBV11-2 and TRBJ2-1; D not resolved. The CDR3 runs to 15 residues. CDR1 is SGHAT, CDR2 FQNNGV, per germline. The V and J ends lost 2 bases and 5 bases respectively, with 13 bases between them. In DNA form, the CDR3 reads TGTGCCAGCAGCTTACTATCTAGTCAAGACAATGAGCAGTTCTTC. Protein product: CASSLLSSQDNEQFF.

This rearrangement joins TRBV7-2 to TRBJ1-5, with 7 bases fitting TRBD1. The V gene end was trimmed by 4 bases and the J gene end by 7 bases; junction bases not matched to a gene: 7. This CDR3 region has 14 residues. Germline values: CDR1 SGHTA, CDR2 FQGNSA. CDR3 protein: CASSSDRVLQPQHF. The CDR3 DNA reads TGTGCCAGCAGCTCTGACAGGGTTTTGCAGCCCCAGCATTTT.

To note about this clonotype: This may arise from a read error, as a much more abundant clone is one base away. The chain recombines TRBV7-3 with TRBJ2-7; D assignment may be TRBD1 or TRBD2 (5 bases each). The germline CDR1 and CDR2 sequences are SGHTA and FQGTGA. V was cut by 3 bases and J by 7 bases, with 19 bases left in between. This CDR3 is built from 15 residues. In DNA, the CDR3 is TGTGCCAGCAGCTTCGGGACGGGACCTACGAATGAGCAGTACTTC. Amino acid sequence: CASSFGTGPTNEQYF.

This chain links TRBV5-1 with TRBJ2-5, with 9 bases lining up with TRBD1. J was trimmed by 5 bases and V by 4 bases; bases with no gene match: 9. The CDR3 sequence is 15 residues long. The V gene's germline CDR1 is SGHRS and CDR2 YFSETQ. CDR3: CASSPGQGLGETQYF. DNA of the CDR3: TGCGCCAGCAGCCCTGGACAGGGGCTTGGGGAGACCCAGTACTTC.

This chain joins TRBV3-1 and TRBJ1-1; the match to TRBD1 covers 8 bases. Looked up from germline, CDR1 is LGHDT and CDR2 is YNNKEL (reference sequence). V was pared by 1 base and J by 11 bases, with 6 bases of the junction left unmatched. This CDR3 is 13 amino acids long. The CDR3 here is CASSQANRGGAFF. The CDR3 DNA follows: TGTGCCAGCAGCCAAGCCAACAGGGGGGGGGCTTTCTTT.

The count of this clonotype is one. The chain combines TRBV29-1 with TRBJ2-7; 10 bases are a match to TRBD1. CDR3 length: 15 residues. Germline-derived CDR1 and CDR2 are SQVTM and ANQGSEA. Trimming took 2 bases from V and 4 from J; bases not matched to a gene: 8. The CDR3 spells CSVEILTGGLYEQYF. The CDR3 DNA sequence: TGCAGCGTTGAAATATTGACAGGGGGCCTGTACGAGCAGTACTTC.

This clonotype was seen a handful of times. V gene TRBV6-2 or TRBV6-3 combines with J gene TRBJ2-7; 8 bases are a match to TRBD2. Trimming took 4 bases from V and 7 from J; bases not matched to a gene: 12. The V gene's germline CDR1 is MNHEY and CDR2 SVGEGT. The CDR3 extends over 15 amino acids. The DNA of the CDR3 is TGTGCCAGCAGTTCAACAGGAGCGGGAGAGGATGAGCAGTACTTC. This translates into CASSSTGAGEDEQYF.

The CDR3 reads CATSPPTRGDEQFF. Written as DNA, the CDR3 is TGTGCCACCAGTCCCCCTACGAGGGGGGACGAGCAGTTCTTC. The chain combines TRBV24-1 with TRBJ2-1; D possibly matches TRBD1 or TRBD2 (6 bases each). Trimming shortened V by 6 bases and J by 10 bases, and 18 bases separated the two germline ends. This CDR3 has 14 residues. CDR1 KGHDR and CDR2 SFDVKD come from the germline V gene.

The CDR3 coding sequence is TGTGCCAGCAGGGCCGGGACGGCGAATGAGCAGTTCTTC. Its translation is CASRAGTANEQFF. The genes are TRBV2 and TRBJ2-1, with D perhaps TRBD1 or TRBD2 (5 bases each). The V and J ends lost 6 bases and 7 bases respectively, with 13 bases between them. Germline values: CDR1 SNHLY, CDR2 FYNNEI. The CDR3 is 13 residues long. Together with reference TRBV2 and TRBJ2-1, the CDR3 gives the full variable domain: EPEVTQTPSHQVTQMGQEVILRCVPISNHLYFYWYRQILGQKVEFLVSFYNNEISEKSEIFDDQFSVERPDGSNFTLKIRSTKLEDSAMYFCASRAGTANEQFFGPGTRLTVL.

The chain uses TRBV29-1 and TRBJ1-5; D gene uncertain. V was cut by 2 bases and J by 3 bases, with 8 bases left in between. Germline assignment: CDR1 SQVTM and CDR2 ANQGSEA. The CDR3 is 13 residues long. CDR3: CSVEWESNQPQHF. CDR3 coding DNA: TGCAGCGTTGAATGGGAGTCCAATCAGCCCCAGCATTTT.

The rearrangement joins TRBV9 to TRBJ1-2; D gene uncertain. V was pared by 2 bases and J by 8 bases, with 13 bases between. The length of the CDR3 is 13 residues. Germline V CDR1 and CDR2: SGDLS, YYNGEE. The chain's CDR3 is CASSVESDGGYTF. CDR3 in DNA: TGTGCCAGCAGCGTGGAATCGGACGGAGGCTACACCTTC.

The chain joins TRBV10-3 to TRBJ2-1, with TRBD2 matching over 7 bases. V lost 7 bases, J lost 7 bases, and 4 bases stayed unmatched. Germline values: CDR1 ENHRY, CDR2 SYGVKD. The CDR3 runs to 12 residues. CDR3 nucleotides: TGTGCCATCACCCGGACTAGAAATGAGCAGTTCTTC. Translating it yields CAITRTRNEQFF.

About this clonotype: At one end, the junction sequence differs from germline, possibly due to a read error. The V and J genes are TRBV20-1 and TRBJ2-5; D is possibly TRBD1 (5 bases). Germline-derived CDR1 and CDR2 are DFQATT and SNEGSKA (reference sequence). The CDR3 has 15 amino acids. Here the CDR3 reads CSARAPVTAKETQYF. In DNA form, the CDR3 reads TGCAGCGCTAGGGCACCCGTGACAGCTAAAGAGACCCAGTACTTC.

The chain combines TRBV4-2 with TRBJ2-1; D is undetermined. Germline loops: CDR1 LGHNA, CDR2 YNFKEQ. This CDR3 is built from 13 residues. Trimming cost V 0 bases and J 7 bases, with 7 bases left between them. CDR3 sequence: CASSQEAVNEQFF. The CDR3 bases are TGTGCCAGCAGCCAAGAGGCAGTGAATGAGCAGTTCTTC.

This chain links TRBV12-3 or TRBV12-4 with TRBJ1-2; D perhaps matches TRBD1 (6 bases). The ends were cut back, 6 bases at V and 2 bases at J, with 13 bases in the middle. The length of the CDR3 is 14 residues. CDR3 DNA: TGTGCCAGCAGGCTTCGAGGGGGGAACTATGGCTACACCTTC. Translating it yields CASRLRGGNYGYTF.

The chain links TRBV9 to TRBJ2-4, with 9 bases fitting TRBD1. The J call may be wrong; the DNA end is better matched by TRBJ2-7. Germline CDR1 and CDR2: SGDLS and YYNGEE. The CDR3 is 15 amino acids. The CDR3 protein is CASSAGPGQGYEQYF. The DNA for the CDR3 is TGTGCCAGCAGCGCGGGTCCGGGACAGGGCTACGAGCAGTACTTC.

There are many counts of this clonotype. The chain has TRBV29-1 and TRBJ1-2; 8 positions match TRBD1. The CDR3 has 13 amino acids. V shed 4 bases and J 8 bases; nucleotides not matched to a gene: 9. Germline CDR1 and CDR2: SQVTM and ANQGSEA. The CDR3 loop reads CSVGGQDGGGYTF. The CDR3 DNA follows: TGCAGCGTTGGGGGACAGGATGGAGGAGGCTACACCTTC.

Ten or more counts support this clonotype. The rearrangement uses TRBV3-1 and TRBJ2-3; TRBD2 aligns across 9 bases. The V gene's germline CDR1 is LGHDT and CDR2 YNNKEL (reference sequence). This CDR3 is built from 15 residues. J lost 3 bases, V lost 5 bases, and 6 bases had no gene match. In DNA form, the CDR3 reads TGTGCCAGCAGCTTCCTAGCGGGGCCTACAGATACGCAGTATTTT. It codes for CASSFLAGPTDTQYF.

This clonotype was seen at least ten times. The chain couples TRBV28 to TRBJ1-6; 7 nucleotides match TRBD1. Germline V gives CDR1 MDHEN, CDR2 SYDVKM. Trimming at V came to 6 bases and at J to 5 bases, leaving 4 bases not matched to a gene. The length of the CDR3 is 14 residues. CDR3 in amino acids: CASRPDRDNSPLHF. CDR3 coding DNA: TGTGCCAGCAGACCTGACAGGGATAATTCACCCCTCCACTTT.

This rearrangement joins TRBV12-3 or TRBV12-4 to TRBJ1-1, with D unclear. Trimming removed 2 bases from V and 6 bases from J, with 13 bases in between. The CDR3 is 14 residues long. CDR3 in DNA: TGTGCCAGCAGTTTACAAGGTAGTAATGCTGAAGCTTTCTTT. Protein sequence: CASSLQGSNAEAFF.

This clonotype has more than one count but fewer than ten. The CDR3: CASSQATGPTEAFF. CDR3 in DNA: TGCGCCAGCAGCCAGGCGACAGGGCCCACTGAAGCTTTCTTT. J is TRBJ1-1 and V is TRBV4-1, with 7 bases that match TRBD1. V lost 3 bases to trimming and J lost 4 bases; unmatched junction nucleotides: 5. The CDR3 length is 14 residues. Germline CDR1 MGHRA, CDR2 YSYEKL.

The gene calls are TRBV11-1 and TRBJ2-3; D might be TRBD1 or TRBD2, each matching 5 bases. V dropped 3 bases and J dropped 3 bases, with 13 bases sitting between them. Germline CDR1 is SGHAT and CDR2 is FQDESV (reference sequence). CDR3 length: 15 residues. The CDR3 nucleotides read TGTGCCAGCAGCTTCCCTGCCGGGGCTACAGATACGCAGTATTTT. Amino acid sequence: CASSFPAGATDTQYF.

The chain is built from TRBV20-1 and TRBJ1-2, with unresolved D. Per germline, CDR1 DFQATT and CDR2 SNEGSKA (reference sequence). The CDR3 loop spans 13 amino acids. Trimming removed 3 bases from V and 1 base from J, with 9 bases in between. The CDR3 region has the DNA TGCAGTGCTAGCCCTGGCAGTAACTATGGCTACACCTTC. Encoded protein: CSASPGSNYGYTF.

The CDR3 sequence is CSGTGLGTEAFF. The CDR3 DNA follows: TGCAGCGGTACAGGGTTGGGCACTGAAGCTTTCTTT. The chain is built from TRBV29-1 and TRBJ1-1, with D perhaps TRBD1 (6 bases). Trimming removed 7 bases from V and 4 bases from J, with 13 bases in between. The CDR3 is made up of 12 amino acids. In germline, CDR1 is SQVTM, CDR2 ANQGSEA.

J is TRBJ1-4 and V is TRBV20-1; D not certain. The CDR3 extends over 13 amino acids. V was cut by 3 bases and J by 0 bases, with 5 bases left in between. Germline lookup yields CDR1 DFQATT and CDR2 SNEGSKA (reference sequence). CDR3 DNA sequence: TGCAGTGCTAGGAGGCCAACTAATGAAAAACTGTTTTTT. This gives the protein CSARRPTNEKLFF.

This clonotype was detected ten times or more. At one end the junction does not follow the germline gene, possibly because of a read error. CDR3 bases: TGTGCCAGCAGCATAACTAGCGGAAGTTACAATGAGCAGTTCTTC. Its translation: CASSITSGSYNEQFF. The J gene is TRBJ2-1, the V gene TRBV7-3; 8 bases align to TRBD2. CDR1 is SGHTA, CDR2 FQGTGA, per germline. The CDR3 spans 15 residues.